This T cell receptor (beta chain) was profiled in a study of molecular identifiers for immune sequencing clone quantification. Each CDR3 protein is one row after TCRdb ran MiXCR on the PCR reads. The table shows about 640,000 distinct CDR3 sequences, with less than 20% occurring only once. V shed 5 bases and J shed 2 bases, with 8 bases lying between them. CDR3 length equals 13 residues. Looked up from germline, CDR1 is MNHEY and CDR2 is SVGAGI. This clonotype was counted ten times or more. Specimen: naive CD8+ T cells from blood, with Jurkat cell RNA spiked in. Subset indicated: FACS-sorted CD8+CD4-CCR7+CD45RA+ naive T cells. This TCR was recovered from a human donor in good health. Some libraries in this study had Jurkat cell RNA spiked in. V usage is TRBV6-5 and J usage is TRBJ2-3; D gene unclear. CDR3 nucleotides: TGTGCCAGCAGTCCTTTCGTCACAGATACGCAGTATTTT. Its translation is CASSPFVTDTQYF.